The next 5 T cell receptor beta chains were all read from a single sample in a study of beta chain features in type 1 diabetes. General study results and limits: Shortening of TCRB CDR3s, moderate but significant, appeared in all four CD4+ subsets of Type 1 diabetes patients.

Expressed TCRB transcripts were sequenced, since all the RNA that had been isolated was reverse transcribed. Method: immunoSEQ multiplex PCR; TCRdb's copy keeps in-frame clones and lacks some. The table records 300,000 to 400,000 clones, approximately 10% of them present only once. No cognate antigen is known for these TCRs. Sequencing was carried out using central memory CD4+ T cells from blood. These receptors all come from a man younger than 40 with type 1 diabetes.

This clone has just a few counts. The chain joins TRBV9 to TRBJ2-5, with a weak D call TRBD1 (5 bases). The J call may be mistaken, given a closer DNA end match to TRBJ2-7. Germline V gene data show CDR1 as SGDLS and CDR2 as YYNGEE. The CDR3 spans 13 residues. The CDR3 region is CASSLQQAGEQYF. The DNA for the CDR3 is TGTGCCAGCAGCTTACAACAGGCCGGCGAGCAGTACTTC.

In its sample, this clone was seen many times. CDR3: CASSVGRPDTGELFF. CDR3 coding DNA: TGTGCCAGCAGCGTAGGGCGGCCGGACACCGGGGAGCTGTTTTTT. The V and J genes are TRBV9 and TRBJ2-2; D gene uncertain. The CDR3 is 15 residues long. With 0 bases removed from V and 3 bases from J, the gap between germline ends came to 9 bases. The germline CDR1 and CDR2 sequences are SGDLS and YYNGEE. Complete variable domain (other parts from reference TRBV9 and TRBJ2-2): DSGVTQTPKHLITATGQRVTLRCSPRSGDLSVYWYQQSLDQGLQFLIQYYNGEERAKGNILERFSAQQFPDLHSELNLSSLELGDSALYFCASSVGRPDTGELFFGEGSRLTVL.

This clone was detected only a few times. The chain carries TRBV4-1 and TRBJ1-5, with D unclear. This CDR3 has 17 amino acids. V dropped 4 bases and J dropped 1 base, with 17 bases sitting between them. Germline values: CDR1 MGHRA, CDR2 YSYEKL. CDR3 nucleotides: TGCGCCAGCAGCCCCTCGGAGGTGACTCGGAGCAATCAGCCCCAGCATTTT. It encodes CASSPSEVTRSNQPQHF.

J is TRBJ2-2 and V is TRBV15; 7 positions agree with TRBD1. Germline V gene lookup returns CDR1 LNHNV and CDR2 YYDKDF (reference sequence). With 3 bases clipped from V and 3 bases from J, the junction kept 13 bases outside the gene matches. The CDR3 runs 18 residues. DNA of the CDR3: TGTGCCACCAGCAGGGGGACAGCCGATATTCATTACACCGGGGAGCTGTTTTTT. This translates into CATSRGTADIHYTGELFF.

This clone was detected only a few times. The rearrangement uses TRBV7-9 and TRBJ1-2; D remains unclear. V shed 5 bases and J shed 4 bases, with 20 bases lying between them. CDR3 length: 16 amino acids. Germline V gene sequence: CDR1 SEHNR, CDR2 FQNEAQ (reference sequence). The chain's CDR3 is CASSPGAGPVSYGYTF. DNA for the CDR3: TGTGCCAGCAGCCCTGGCGCCGGACCGGTCTCCTATGGCTACACCTTC.